This T cell receptor (beta chain) was documented in a study of OX40 agonist ivuxolimab in advanced cancers. Study summary: Six ivuxolimab dose levels, 0.01 to 10 mg/kg, were given intravenously every 2 weeks.

Only in-frame clones appear in the TCRdb table, and some are missing; sequencing was by immunoSEQ multiplex PCR. The sample lists 40,000 to 60,000 clones, 88% occurring once. Germline CDR1 and CDR2: DFQATT and SNEGSKA (reference sequence). Trimming removed 3 bases from V and 8 bases from J, with 4 bases in between. The length of the CDR3 is 10 residues. The sequences come from CD4+ or CD8+ T cells sorted from blood, collected in a trial of the OX40 agonist ivuxolimab. The receptor comes from an adult with an advanced solid tumor such as melanoma, head and neck, liver or kidney cancer. The chain joins TRBV20-1 to TRBJ1-4; D gene uncertain. The CDR3, as DNA: TGCAGTGCTAGTGAGGAAAAACTGTTTTTT. It encodes CSASEEKLFF.